These T cell receptor beta chains were read from a single sample in a study of cytomegalovirus exposure and HLA in healthy donors. Here immunoSEQ multiplex PCR was the method, and the copy in TCRdb shows in-frame clones only, minus some. The sample holds under 150,000 clones, over 60% seen once. Sequencing was done on a sample of PBMCs. Receptors originate from a woman aged 40 to 50 in good health and CMV-seronegative. The CDR3 runs from the conserved cysteine through the conserved F or W. D genes are given only for firm matches. Only part of the rows carry a size: once, few, many, or a class if the clone is expanded.

size	V	J	D	DNA	CDR3
.	TRBV19	TRBJ1-5	.	TGTGCCAGTAGTCAACAGTCTGGGAATCAGCCCCAGCATTTT	CASSQQSGNQPQHF
.	TRBV9	TRBJ2-5	.	TGTGCCAGCAGCCCATCGGGACTCAAACAAGAGACCCAGTACTTC	CASSPSGLKQETQYF
.	TRBV7-8	TRBJ2-7	TRBD2	TGTGCCAGCAGCCCGACTAGCGGCCCATACGAGCAGTACTTC	CASSPTSGPYEQYF
.	TRBV27	TRBJ2-3	.	TGTGCCAGCAGTTTACGGTGGGGAGCCCAAGGTACAGATACGCAGTATTTT	CASSLRWGAQGTDTQYF
.	TRBV28	TRBJ2-7	TRBD1	TGTGCCAGCAGTTTGACACAGGGGCACTCCTACGAGCAGTACTTC	CASSLTQGHSYEQYF
.	TRBV9	TRBJ2-3	.	TGTGCCAGCAGCCCCTGGGTGAGGGGCACAGATACGCAGTATTTT	CASSPWVRGTDTQYF
.	TRBV6-5	TRBJ1-5	TRBD1	TGTGCCAGCAGCTCAGGGGGCCAGCCCCAGCATTTT	CASSSGGQPQHF
.	TRBV7-2	TRBJ2-1	TRBD2	TGTGCCAGCAGCTTTCGACTAGCGGGAGATGAGCAGTTCTTC	CASSFRLAGDEQFF
few	TRBV7-2	TRBJ1-1	.	TGTGCCAGCAGCTCGGACAGGAACACTGAAGCTTTCTTT	CASSSDRNTEAFF
.	TRBV19	TRBJ2-7	TRBD1	TGTGCCAGTACGGGGACAGCCACCTACGAGCAGTACTTC	CASTGTATYEQYF
.	TRBV27	TRBJ2-5	.	TGTGCCAGCAGGCCTAGGCGGGCCCAAGAGACCCAGTACTTC	CASRPRRAQETQYF
.	TRBV29-1	TRBJ1-1	TRBD1	TGCAGCGTTGACCGGGACAGGGGCACTGAAGCTTTCTTT	CSVDRDRGTEAFF
.	TRBV27	TRBJ2-1	TRBD1	TGTGCCAGCAGACAGGTGGGGACAGGGCACAATGAGCAGTTCTTC	CASRQVGTGHNEQFF
.	TRBV19	TRBJ2-5	.	TGTGCCAGTAAAAGCACAGCACAAGAGACCCAGTACTTC	CASKSTAQETQYF
.	TRBV27	TRBJ2-3	.	TGTGCCAGCAGTTTCGACCGTAGAAGGGGACTTACTAGCACAGATACGCAGTATTTT	CASSFDRRRGLTSTDTQYF
.	TRBV9	TRBJ2-1	.	TGTGCCAGCAGCGGAATAACGGGAAGCAATGAGCAGTTCTTC	CASSGITGSNEQFF
.	TRBV5-4	TRBJ2-5	.	TGTGCCAGCAGCCGGAGTGGGCAAGAGACCCAGTACTTC	CASSRSGQETQYF
once	TRBV5-1	TRBJ1-4	.	TGCGCCAGCAGCGAGGCAGGGACTAATGAAAAACTGTTTTTT	CASSEAGTNEKLFF
.	TRBV10-3	TRBJ1-1	.	TGTGCCATCAGTGAAGGGGGCACTGAAGCTTTCTTT	CAISEGGTEAFF
.	TRBV7-9	TRBJ2-7	TRBD1	TGTGCCAGCAGTCCCCAGGGGGACGAGCAGTACTTC	CASSPQGDEQYF
.	TRBV5-1	TRBJ2-5	TRBD2	TGCGCCAGCAGCTTGGGAAATAGCGGGAGGGTCCCGGGGACCCAGTACTTC	CASSLGNSGRVPGTQYF
.	TRBV5-1	TRBJ1-4	.	TGCGCCAGCAGAGGTCTGACGCAGGGTGAAAAACTGTTTTTT	CASRGLTQGEKLFF
.	TRBV13	TRBJ2-1	.	TGTGCCAGCAGCTTCCAGAACTTGGGGGGGCAGTTCTTC	CASSFQNLGGQFF
.	TRBV18	TRBJ2-7	.	TGTGCCAGCTCACCCCTATCTTTGGCTAGCCCTGGATGGGAGCAGTACTTC	CASSPLSLASPGWEQYF
.	TRBV2	TRBJ2-2	.	TGTGCCAGCAAAGTTGACAGGACCGGGGAGCTGTTTTTT	CASKVDRTGELFF
.	TRBV19	TRBJ2-7	.	TGTGCCAGTAGTATGGTGTCGGGGGAGGAGCAGTACTTC	CASSMVSGEEQYF
.	TRBV11-2	TRBJ2-2	TRBD1	TGTGCCAGCAGCTTTTCTCGGACAGGGGATGGCACCGGGGAGCTGTTTTTT	CASSFSRTGDGTGELFF
once	TRBV7-9	TRBJ2-3	.	TGTGCCAGCAGCTTAGTGCGGAAACAGGTTAGCACAGATACGCAGTATTTT	CASSLVRKQVSTDTQYF
.	TRBV9	TRBJ1-1	.	TGTGCCAGCAGCTCAGGGGAGGGGCGAGACACTGAAGCTTTCTTT	CASSSGEGRDTEAFF
few	TRBV11-2	TRBJ2-5	TRBD2	TGTGCCAGCAGCTTACCTGGACTAGCCTCCCAAGAGACCCAGTACTTC	CASSLPGLASQETQYF
.	TRBV9	TRBJ2-1	.	TGTGCCAGCAGCGTAGCTCAGGGCGATGAGCAGTTCTTC	CASSVAQGDEQFF
.	TRBV27	TRBJ2-7	TRBD2	TGTGCCAGCAGTTTATTTGGCGGGAGTAACGAGCAGTACTTC	CASSLFGGSNEQYF
.	TRBV7-3	TRBJ2-7	TRBD1	TGTGCCAGCAGCGGAAGACAGGGTCTCGAGCAGTACTTC	CASSGRQGLEQYF
.	TRBV7-9	TRBJ2-3	.	TGTGCCAGCAGCCCTACTAGCTTGGGGGCAGATACGCAGTATTTT	CASSPTSLGADTQYF
.	TRBV20-1	TRBJ2-7	TRBD1	TGCGGTCCAAGACAGGGCTACGAGCAGTACTTC	CGPRQGYEQYF
.	TRBV10-2	TRBJ2-7	TRBD2	TGCGCCAGCAGTGAGCCTAGCGGGCCTTCCTACGAGCAGTACTTC	CASSEPSGPSYEQYF
.	TRBV9	TRBJ1-1	.	TGTGCCAGCAGCATGGCAGGGGTGAACACTGAAGCTTTCTTT	CASSMAGVNTEAFF
.	TRBV6-5	TRBJ1-5	.	TGTGCCACCCCGACGCGGAGCAATCAGCCCCAGCATTTT	CATPTRSNQPQHF